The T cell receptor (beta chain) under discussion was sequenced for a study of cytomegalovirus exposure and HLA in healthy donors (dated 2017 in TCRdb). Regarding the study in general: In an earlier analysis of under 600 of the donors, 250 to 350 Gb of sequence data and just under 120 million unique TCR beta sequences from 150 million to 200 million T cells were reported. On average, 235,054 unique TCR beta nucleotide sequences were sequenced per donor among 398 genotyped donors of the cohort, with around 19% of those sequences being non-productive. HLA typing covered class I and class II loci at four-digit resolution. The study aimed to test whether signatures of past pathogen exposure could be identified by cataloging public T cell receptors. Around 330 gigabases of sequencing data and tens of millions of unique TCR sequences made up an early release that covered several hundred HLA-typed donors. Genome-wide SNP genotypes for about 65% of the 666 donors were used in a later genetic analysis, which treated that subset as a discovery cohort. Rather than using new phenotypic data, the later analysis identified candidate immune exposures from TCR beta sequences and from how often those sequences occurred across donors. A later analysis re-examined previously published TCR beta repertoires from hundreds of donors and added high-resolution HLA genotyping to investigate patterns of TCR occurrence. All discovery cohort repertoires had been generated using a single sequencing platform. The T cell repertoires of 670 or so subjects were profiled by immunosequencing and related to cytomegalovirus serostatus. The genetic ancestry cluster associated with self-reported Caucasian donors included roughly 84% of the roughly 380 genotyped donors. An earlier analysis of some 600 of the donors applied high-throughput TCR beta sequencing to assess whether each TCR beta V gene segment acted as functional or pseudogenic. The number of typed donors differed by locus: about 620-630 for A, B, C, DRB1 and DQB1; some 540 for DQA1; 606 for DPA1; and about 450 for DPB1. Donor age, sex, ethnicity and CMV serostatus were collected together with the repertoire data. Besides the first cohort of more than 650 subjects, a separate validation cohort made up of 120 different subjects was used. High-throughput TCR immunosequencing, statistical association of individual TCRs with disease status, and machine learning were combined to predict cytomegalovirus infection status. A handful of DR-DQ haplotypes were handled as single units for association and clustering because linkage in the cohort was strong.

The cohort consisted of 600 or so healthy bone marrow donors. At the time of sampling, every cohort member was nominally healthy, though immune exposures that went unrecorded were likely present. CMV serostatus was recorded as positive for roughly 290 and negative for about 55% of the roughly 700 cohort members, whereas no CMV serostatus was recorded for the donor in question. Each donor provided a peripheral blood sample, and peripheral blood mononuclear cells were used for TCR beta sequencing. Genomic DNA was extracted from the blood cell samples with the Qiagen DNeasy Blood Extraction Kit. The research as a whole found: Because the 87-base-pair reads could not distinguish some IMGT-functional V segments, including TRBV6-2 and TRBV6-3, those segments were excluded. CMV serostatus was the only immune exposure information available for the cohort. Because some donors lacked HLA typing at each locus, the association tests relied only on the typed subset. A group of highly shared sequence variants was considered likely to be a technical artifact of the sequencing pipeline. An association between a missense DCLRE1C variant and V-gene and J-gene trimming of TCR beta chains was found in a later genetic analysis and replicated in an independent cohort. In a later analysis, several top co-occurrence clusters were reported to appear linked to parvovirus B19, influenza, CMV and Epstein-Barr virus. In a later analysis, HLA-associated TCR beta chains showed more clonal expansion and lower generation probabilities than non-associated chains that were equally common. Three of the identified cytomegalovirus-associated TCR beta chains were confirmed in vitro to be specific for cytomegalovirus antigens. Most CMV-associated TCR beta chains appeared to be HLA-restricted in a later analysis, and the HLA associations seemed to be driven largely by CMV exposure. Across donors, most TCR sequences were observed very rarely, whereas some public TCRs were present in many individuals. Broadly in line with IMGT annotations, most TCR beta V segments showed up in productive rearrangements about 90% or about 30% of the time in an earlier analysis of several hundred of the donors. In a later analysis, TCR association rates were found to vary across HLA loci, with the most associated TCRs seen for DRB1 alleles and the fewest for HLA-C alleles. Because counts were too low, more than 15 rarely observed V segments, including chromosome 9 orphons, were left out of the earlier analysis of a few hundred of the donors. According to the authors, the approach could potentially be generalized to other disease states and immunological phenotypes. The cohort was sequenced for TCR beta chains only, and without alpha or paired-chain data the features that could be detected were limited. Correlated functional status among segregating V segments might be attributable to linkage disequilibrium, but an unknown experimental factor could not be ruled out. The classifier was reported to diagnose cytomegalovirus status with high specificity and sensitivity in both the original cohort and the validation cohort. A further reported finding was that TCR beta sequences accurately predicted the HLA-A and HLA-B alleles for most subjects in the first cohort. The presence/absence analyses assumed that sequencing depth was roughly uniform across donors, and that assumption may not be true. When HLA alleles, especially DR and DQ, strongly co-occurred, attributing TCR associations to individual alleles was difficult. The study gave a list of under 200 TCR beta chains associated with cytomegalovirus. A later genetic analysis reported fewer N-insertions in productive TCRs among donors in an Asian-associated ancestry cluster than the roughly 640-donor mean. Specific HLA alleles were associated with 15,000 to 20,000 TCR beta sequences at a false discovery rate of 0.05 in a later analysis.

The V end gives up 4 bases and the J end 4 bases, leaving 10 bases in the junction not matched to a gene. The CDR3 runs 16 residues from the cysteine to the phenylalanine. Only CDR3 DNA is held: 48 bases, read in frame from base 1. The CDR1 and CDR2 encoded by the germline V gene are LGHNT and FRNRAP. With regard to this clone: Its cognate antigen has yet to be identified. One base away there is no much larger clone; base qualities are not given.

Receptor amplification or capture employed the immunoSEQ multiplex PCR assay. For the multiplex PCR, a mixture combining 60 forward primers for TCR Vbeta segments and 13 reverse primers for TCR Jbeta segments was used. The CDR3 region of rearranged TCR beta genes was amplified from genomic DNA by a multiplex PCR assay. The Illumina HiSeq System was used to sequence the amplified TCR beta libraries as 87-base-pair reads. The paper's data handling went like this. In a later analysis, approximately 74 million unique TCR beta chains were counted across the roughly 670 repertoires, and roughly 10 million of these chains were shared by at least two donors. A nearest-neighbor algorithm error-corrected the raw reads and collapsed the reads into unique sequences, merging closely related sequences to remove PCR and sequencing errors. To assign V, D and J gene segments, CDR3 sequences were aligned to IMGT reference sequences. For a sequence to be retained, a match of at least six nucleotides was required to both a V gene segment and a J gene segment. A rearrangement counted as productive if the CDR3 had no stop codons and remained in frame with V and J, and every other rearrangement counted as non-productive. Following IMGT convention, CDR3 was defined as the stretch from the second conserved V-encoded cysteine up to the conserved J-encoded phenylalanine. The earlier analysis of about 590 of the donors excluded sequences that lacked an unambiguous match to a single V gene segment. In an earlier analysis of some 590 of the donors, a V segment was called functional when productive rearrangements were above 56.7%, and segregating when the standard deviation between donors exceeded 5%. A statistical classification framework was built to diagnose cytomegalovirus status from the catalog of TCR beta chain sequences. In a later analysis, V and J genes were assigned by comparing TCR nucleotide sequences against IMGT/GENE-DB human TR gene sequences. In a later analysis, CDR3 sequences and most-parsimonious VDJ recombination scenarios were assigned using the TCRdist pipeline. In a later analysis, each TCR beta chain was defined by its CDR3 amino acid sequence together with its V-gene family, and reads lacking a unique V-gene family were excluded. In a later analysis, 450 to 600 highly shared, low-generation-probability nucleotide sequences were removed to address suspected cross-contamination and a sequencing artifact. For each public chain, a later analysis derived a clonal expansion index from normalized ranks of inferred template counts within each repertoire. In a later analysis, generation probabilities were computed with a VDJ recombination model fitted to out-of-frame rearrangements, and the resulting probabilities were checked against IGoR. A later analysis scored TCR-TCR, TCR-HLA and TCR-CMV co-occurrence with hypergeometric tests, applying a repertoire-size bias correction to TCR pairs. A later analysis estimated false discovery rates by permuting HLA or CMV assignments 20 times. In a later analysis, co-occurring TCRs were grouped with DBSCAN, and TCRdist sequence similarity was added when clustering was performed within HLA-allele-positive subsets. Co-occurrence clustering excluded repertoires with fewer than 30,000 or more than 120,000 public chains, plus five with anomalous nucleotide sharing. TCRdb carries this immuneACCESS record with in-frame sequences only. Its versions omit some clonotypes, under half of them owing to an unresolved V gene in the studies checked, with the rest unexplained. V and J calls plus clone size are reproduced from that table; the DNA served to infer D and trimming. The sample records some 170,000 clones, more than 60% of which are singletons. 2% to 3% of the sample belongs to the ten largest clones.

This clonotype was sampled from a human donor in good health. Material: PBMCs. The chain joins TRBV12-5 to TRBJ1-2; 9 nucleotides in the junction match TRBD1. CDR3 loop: CASGSDRGKSPYGYTF. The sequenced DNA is TGTGCTAGTGGTTCAGACAGGGGGAAGTCCCCCTATGGCTACACCTTC.